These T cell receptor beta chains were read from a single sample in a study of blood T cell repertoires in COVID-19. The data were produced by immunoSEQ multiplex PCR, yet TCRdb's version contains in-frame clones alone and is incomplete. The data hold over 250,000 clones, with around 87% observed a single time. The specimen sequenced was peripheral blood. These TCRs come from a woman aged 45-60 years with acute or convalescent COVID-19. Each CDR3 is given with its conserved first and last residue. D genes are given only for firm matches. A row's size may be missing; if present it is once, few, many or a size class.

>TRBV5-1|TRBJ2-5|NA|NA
CASSLEQDSSAQYF
TGCGCCAGCAGCCTCGAACAGGACAGCTCGGCCCAGTACTTC
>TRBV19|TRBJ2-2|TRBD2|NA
CASLRTRTGGELFF
TGTGCCAGCCTCCGGACTAGAACAGGCGGGGAGCTGTTTTTT
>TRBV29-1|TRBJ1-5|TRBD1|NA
CSVVYTGTGNQPQHF
TGCAGCGTTGTATATACCGGGACAGGAAATCAGCCCCAGCATTTT
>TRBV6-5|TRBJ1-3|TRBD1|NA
CANRDRAAGNTIYF
TGTGCCAACCGGGACAGGGCGGCTGGAAACACCATATATTTT
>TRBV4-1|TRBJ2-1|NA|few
CASSQGLARSYNEQFF
TGCGCCAGCAGCCAAGGACTGGCCCGCTCCTACAATGAGCAGTTCTTC
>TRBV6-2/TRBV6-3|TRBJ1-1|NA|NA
CASSPRGGGARFEAFF
TGTGCCAGCAGTCCCAGGGGTGGAGGAGCTCGGTTTGAAGCTTTCTTT
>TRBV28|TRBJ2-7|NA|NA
CASLAGQLSSYEQYF
TGTGCCAGCTTAGCCGGACAGTTAAGCTCCTACGAGCAGTACTTC
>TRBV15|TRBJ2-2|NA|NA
CATTNGYTNTGELFF
TGTGCCACCACCAACGGGTATACGAACACCGGGGAGCTGTTTTTT
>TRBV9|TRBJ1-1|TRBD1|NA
CASSPRTGGISEAFF
TGTGCCAGCAGCCCCCGGACAGGGGGCATCTCTGAAGCTTTCTTT
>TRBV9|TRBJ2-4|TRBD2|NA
CASSAGTSGRAKNIQYF
TGTGCCAGCAGCGCCGGGACTAGCGGGAGGGCCAAAAACATTCAGTACTTC
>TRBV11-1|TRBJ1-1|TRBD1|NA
CASSWGDRGLATEAFF
TGTGCCAGCAGCTGGGGGGACAGGGGGCTTGCCACTGAAGCTTTCTTT
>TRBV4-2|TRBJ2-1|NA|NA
CASSQVAVTGNEQFF
TGTGCCAGCAGCCAAGTGGCGGTAACGGGTAATGAGCAGTTCTTC
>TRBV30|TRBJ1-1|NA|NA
CAWSSRAPEAFF
TGTGCCTGGAGTTCCAGGGCCCCTGAAGCTTTCTTT
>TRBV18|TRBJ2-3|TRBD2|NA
CASSPPGTTHTDTQYF
TGTGCCAGCTCACCACCTGGGACTACACACACAGATACGCAGTATTTT
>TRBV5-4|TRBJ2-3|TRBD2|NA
CASSGGTSGPATDTQYF
TGTGCCAGCAGCGGGGGGACTAGCGGTCCCGCCACAGATACGCAGTATTTT
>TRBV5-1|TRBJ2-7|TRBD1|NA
CASKTGLEQYF
TGCGCCAGCAAGACAGGGCTTGAGCAGTACTTC
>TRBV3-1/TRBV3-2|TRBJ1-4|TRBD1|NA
CASSHHGEGANGKLFF
TGTGCCAGCAGCCACCACGGTGAGGGGGCCAACGGAAAACTGTTTTTT
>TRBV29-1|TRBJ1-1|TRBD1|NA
CSIRTGGPEAFF
TGCAGCATACGGACAGGGGGCCCTGAAGCTTTCTTT
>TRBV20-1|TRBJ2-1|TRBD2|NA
CSASPTGLAVYNEQFF
TGCAGTGCTAGTCCTACCGGACTAGCGGTGTACAATGAGCAGTTCTTC
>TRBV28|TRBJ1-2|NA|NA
CASSPYLRPQGYTF
TGTGCCAGCAGCCCCTACCTCAGGCCCCAGGGCTACACCTTC
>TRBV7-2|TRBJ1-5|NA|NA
CASSTARGQPQHF
TGTGCCAGCAGCACAGCTAGGGGTCAGCCCCAGCATTTT
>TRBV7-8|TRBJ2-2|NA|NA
CASSMTGGTSVPTGELFF
TGTGCCAGCAGCATGACAGGGGGGACTAGCGTCCCCACCGGGGAGCTGTTTTTT
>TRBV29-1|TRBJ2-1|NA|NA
CSAQPGLSGYNEQFF
TGCAGCGCCCAACCTGGGTTGTCAGGCTACAATGAGCAGTTCTTC
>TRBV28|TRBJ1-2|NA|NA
CASSYQNYGYTF
TGTGCCAGCAGTTATCAGAACTATGGCTACACCTTC
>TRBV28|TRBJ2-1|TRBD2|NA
CASTPGTSGNEQFF
TGTGCCAGCACCCCCGGGACTAGCGGCAATGAGCAGTTCTTC
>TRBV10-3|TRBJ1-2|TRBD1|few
CAISEELGTVNYGYTF
TGTGCCATCAGTGAAGAATTAGGGACAGTCAACTATGGCTACACCTTC
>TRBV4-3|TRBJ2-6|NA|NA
CASSRLSYSGANVLTF
TGCGCCAGCAGCCGACTTAGCTATTCGGGGGCCAACGTCCTGACTTTC
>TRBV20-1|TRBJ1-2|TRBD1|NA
CSASSQGASGYTF
TGCAGTGCTAGTTCCCAGGGGGCGTCTGGCTACACCTTC
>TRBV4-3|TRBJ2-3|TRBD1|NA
CASSQGDRVADTQYF
TGCGCCAGCAGCCAAGGGGACAGGGTTGCAGATACGCAGTATTTT
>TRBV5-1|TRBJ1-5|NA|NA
CASSLGYGAGQPQHF
TGCGCCAGCAGCTTGGGATATGGGGCAGGACAGCCCCAGCATTTT
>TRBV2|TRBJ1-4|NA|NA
CASRSDSSNEKLFF
TGTGCCAGCAGATCGGACAGTTCTAATGAAAAACTGTTTTTT
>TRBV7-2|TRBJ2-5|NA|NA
CASSLRAGSETQYF
TGTGCCAGCAGCTTGAGGGCAGGATCAGAGACCCAGTACTTC
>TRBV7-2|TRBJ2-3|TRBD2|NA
CASSLGGGLAGGGDTQYF
TGTGCCAGCAGCTTAGGAGGTGGGCTAGCGGGTGGCGGAGATACGCAGTATTTT
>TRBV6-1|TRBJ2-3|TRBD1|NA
CASSVLGTGGGDTQYF
TGTGCCAGCAGTGTACTCGGGACAGGGGGCGGAGATACGCAGTATTTT
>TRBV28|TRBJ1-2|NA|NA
CASSLGGYGYTF
TGTGCCAGCAGTTTAGGCGGCTATGGCTACACCTTC
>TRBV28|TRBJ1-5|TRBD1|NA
CASSSGTGVNQPQHF
TGTGCCAGCAGCTCCGGGACAGGGGTGAACCAGCCCCAGCATTTT
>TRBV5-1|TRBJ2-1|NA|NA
CASSSLYNEQFF
TGCGCCAGCAGCTCCCTCTACAATGAGCAGTTCTTC
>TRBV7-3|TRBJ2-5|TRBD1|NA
CASSFLGGLETQYF
TGTGCCAGCAGCTTTCTAGGGGGCCTAGAGACCCAGTACTTC
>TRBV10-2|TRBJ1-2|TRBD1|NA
CATQGGQGYGYTF
TGCGCCACCCAAGGGGGACAGGGCTATGGCTACACCTTC
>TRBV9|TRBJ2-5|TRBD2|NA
CASSRGSGSSVETQYF
TGTGCCAGCAGCAGGGGGAGCGGGAGTTCGGTAGAGACCCAGTACTTC
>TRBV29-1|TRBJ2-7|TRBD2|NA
CSVGAGTSGRRGEQYF
TGCAGCGTTGGGGCCGGGACTAGCGGGAGACGAGGCGAGCAGTACTTC
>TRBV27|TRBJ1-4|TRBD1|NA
CASSRQGDEKLFF
TGTGCCAGCAGTAGACAGGGTGATGAAAAACTGTTTTTT
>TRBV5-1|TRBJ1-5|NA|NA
CASSSTQGGQPQHF
TGCGCCAGCAGCAGTACGCAGGGAGGTCAGCCCCAGCATTTT
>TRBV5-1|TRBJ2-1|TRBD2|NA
CASSLWREKNEQFF
TGCGCCAGCAGCTTGTGGCGGGAGAAGAATGAGCAGTTCTTC
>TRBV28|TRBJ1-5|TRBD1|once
CASSWGRGRNQPQHF
TGTGCCAGCAGTTGGGGCAGGGGGCGCAATCAGCCCCAGCATTTT
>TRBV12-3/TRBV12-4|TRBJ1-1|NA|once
CASTVQGSTEAFF
TGTGCCAGCACCGTACAGGGTTCCACTGAAGCTTTCTTT
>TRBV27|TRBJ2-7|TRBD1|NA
CASRNWRQGLYEQYF
TGTGCCAGCAGAAATTGGCGACAGGGGCTATACGAGCAGTACTTC
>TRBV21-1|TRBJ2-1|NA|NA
CASSKGCRRLAGGSSYNEQFF
TGTGCCAGCAGCAAGGGGTGTAGGCGGCTAGCGGGAGGGAGCTCCTACAATGAGCAGTTCTTC
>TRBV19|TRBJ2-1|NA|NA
CASSFYRGGSYNEQFF
TGTGCCAGTAGTTTTTACAGGGGAGGCTCCTACAATGAGCAGTTCTTC
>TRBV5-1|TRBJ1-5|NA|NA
CASSLDGRGVGAQHF
TGCGCCAGCAGCTTGGATGGCAGGGGAGTTGGAGCCCAGCATTTT
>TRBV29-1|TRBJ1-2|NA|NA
CSASTGYNYGYTF
TGCAGCGCGAGTACAGGATACAACTATGGCTACACCTTC
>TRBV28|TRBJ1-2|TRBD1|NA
CASSRRQGWDGYTF
TGTGCCAGCAGTCGCCGACAGGGATGGGATGGCTACACCTTC
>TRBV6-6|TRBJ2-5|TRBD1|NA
CASSPGTGIETQYF
TGTGCCAGCAGTCCCGGGACAGGGATAGAGACCCAGTACTTC
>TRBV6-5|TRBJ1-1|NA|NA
CASSTGYWNTEAFF
TGTGCCAGCAGTACAGGGTATTGGAACACTGAAGCTTTCTTT
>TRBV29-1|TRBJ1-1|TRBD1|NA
CSVLQGMGTEAFF
TGCAGCGTGCTACAGGGGATGGGCACTGAAGCTTTCTTT